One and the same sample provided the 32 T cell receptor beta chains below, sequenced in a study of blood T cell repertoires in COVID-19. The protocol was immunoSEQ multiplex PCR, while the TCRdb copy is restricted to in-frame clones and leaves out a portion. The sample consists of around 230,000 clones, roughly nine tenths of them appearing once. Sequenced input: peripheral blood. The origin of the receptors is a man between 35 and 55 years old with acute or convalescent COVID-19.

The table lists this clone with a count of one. The CDR3 bases are TGTGCCAGTAGCCGAGACAGGGGGCGGAACTATGGCTACACCTTC. Protein product: CASSRDRGRNYGYTF. The rearrangement links TRBV19 to TRBJ1-2; 10 bases match TRBD1. After removal of 6 bases from V and 2 bases from J, the junction contained 6 bases not matched to a gene. This CDR3 region has 15 residues. Germline lookup yields CDR1 LNHDA and CDR2 SQIVND (reference sequence).

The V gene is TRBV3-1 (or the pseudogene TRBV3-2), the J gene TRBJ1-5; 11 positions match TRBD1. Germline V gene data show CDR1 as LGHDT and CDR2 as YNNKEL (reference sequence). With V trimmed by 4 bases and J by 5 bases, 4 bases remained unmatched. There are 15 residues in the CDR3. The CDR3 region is CASSRGDRGDQPQHF. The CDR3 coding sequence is TGTGCCAGCAGCCGGGGGGACAGGGGGGATCAGCCCCAGCATTTT.

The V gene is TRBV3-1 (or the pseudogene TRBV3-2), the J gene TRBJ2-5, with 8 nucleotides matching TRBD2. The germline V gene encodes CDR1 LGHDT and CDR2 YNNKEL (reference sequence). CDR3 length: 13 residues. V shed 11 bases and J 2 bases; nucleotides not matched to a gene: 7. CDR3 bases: TGTGCCTGCCAGACTAGCGCTCAAGAGACCCAGTACTTC. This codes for CACQTSAQETQYF.

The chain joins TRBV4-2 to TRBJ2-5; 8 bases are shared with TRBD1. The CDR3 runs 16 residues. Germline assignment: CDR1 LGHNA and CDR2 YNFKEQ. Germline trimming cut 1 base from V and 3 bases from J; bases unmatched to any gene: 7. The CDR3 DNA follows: TGTGCCAGCAGCCAAGGAGACGGGACAGGAAAAGAGACCCAGTACTTC. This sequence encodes CASSQGDGTGKETQYF.

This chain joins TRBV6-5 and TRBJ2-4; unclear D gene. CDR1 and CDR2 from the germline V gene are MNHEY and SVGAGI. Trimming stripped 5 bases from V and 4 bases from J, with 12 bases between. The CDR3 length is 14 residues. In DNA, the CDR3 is TGTGCCAGCAGTCCTGCGGTCGGAAAAAACATTCAGTACTTC. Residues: CASSPAVGKNIQYF.

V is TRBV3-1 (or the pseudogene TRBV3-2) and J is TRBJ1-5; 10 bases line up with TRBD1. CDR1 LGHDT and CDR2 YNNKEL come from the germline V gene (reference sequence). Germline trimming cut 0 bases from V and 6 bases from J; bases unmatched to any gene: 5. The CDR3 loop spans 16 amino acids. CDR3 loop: CASSQDSTGGSQPQHF. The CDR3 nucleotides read TGTGCCAGCAGCCAAGACTCGACAGGGGGCAGTCAGCCCCAGCATTTT.

CDR3 nucleotides: TGTGCCAGCAGCCAAGTGGGCGCTAGCGGGATCACAGATACGCAGTATTTT. It yields the protein CASSQVGASGITDTQYF. J is TRBJ2-3 and V is TRBV4-2; 9 positions match TRBD2. The germline gives CDR1 LGHNA, CDR2 YNFKEQ. Losses at the gene ends were 1 base for V and 2 bases for J; bases not matched to a gene: 7. The CDR3 is 17 residues long.

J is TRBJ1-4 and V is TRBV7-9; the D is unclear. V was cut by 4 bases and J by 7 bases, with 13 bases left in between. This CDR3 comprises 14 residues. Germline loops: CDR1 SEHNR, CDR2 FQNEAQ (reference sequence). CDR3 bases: TGTGCCAGCAGCTCGGGATCCAATGGTGAAAAACTGTTTTTT. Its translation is CASSSGSNGEKLFF.

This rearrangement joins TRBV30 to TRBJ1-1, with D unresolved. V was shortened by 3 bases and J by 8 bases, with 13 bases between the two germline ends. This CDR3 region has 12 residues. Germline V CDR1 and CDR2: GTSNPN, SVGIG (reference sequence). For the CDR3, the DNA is TGTGCCTGGAGATTACCGGGGATCGAAGCTTTCTTT. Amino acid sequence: CAWRLPGIEAFF.

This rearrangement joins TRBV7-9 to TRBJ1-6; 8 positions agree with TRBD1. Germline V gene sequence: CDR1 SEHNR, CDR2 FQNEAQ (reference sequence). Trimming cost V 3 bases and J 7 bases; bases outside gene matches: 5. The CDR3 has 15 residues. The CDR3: CASSFPTGENSPLHF. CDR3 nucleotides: TGTGCCAGCAGCTTCCCGACAGGGGAGAATTCACCCCTCCACTTT.

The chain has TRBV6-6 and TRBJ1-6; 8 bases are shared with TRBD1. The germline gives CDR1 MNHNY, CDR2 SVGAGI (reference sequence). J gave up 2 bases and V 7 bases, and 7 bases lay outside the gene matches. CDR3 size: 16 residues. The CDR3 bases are TGTGCCAGCATCCGCCAGGGGGCCCCCTATAATTCACCCCTCCACTTT. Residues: CASIRQGAPYNSPLHF.

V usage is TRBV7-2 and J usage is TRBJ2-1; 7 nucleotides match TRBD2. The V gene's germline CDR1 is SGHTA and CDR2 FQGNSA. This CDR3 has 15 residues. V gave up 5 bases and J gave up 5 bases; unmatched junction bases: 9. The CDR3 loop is CASSPLAGVHNEQFF. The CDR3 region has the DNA TGTGCCAGCAGCCCCTTAGCGGGTGTCCACAATGAGCAGTTCTTC.

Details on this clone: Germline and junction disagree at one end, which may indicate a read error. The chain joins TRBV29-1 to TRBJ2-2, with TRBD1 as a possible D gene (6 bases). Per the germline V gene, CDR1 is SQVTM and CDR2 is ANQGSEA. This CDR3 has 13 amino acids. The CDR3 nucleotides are TGCAGCGCTGAACAGGGAAACACCGGGGAGCTGTTTTTT. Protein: CSAEQGNTGELFF.

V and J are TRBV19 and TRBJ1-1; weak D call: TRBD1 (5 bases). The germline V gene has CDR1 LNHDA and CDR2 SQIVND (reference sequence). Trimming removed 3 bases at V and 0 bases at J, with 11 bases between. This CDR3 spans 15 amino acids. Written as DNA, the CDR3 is TGTGCCAGTAGTATTGGCCCGACAGTGAACACTGAAGCTTTCTTT. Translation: CASSIGPTVNTEAFF.

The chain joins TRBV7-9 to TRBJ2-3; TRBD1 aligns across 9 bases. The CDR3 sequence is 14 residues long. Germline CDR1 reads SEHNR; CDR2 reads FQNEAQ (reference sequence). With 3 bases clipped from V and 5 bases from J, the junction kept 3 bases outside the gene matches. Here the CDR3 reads CASSFGQGIDTQYF. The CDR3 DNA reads TGTGCCAGCAGCTTCGGACAGGGGATAGATACGCAGTATTTT.

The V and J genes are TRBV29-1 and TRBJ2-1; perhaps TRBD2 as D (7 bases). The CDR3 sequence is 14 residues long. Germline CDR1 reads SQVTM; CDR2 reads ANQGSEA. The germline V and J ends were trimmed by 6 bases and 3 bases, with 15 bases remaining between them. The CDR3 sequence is CSVGASGIYNEQFF. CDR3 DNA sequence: TGCAGCGTGGGGGCTAGCGGAATCTACAATGAGCAGTTCTTC.

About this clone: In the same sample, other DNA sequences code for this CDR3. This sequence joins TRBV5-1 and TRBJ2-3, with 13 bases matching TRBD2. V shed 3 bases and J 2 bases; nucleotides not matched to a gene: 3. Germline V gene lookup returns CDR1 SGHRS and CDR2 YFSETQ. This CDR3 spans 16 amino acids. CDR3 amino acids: CASSSGLAGDTDTQYF. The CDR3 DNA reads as TGCGCCAGCAGCTCCGGACTAGCGGGAGACACAGATACGCAGTATTTT. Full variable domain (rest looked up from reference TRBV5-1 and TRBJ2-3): KAGVTQTPRYLIKTRGQQVTLSCSPISGHRSVSWYQQTPGQGLQFLFEYFSETQRNKGNFPGRFSGRQFSNSRSEMNVSTLELGDSALYLCASSSGLAGDTDTQYFGPGTRLTVL.

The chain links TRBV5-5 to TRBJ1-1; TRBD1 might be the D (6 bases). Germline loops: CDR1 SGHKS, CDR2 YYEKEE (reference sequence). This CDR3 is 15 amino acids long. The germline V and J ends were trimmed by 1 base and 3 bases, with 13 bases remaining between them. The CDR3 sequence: CASSLYRAGDTEAFF. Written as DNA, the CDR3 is TGTGCCAGCAGCTTGTACCGGGCAGGGGACACTGAAGCTTTCTTT.

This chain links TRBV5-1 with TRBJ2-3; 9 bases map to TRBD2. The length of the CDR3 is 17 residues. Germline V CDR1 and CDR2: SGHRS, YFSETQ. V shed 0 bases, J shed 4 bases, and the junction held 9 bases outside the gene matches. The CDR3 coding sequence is TGCGCCAGCAGCTTGGAAGGCGGGGGGGTGCAATCAGATACGCAGTATTTT. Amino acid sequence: CASSLEGGGVQSDTQYF.

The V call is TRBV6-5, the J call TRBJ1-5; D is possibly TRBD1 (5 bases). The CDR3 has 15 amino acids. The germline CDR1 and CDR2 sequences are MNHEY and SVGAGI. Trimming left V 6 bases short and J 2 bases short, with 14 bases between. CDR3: CASRGLEGGNQPQHF. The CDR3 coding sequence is TGTGCCAGCAGGGGACTAGAGGGCGGCAATCAGCCCCAGCATTTT.

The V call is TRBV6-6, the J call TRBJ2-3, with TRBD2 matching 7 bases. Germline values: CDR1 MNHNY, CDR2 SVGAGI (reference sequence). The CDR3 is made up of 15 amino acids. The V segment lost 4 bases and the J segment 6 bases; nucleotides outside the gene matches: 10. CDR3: CASSFLREINDTQYF. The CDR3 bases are TGTGCCAGCAGTTTTTTGCGGGAGATTAACGATACGCAGTATTTT.

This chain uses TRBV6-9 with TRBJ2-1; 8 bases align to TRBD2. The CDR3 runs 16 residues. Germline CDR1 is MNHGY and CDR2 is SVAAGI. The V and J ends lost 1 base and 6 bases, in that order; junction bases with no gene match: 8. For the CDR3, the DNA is TGTGCCAGCAGTTATTGCGGGACTAGTCGTCTCAATGAGCAGTTCTTC. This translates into CASSYCGTSRLNEQFF.

The CDR3 protein is CAREGGQETQYF. The CDR3 DNA reads TGTGCCCGGGAGGGGGGTCAAGAGACCCAGTACTTC. V is TRBV30 and J is TRBJ2-5, with 8 bases matching TRBD2. This CDR3 is 12 amino acids long. Germline values: CDR1 GTSNPN, CDR2 SVGIG (reference sequence). The J segment lost 2 bases and the V segment lost 8 bases, leaving 4 bases of the junction unmatched.

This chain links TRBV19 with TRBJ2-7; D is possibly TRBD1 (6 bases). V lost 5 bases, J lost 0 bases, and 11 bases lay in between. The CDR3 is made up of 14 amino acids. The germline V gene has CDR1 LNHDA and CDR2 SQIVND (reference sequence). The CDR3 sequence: CASSRQVSSYEQYF. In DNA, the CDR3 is TGTGCCAGTAGTCGACAGGTGAGCTCCTACGAGCAGTACTTC.

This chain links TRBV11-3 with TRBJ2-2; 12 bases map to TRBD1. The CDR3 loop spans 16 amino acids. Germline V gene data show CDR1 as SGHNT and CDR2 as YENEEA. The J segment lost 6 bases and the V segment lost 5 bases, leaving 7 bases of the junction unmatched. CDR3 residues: CASSPRDRGRSGELFF. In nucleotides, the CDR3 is TGTGCCAGCAGCCCCCGGGACAGGGGGCGTTCCGGGGAGCTGTTTTTT. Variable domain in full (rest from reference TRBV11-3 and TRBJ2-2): EAGVVQSPRYKIIEKKQPVAFWCNPISGHNTLYWYLQNLGQGPELLIRYENEEAVDDSQLPKDRFSAERLKGVDSTLKIQPAELGDSAVYLCASSPRDRGRSGELFFGEGSRLTVL.

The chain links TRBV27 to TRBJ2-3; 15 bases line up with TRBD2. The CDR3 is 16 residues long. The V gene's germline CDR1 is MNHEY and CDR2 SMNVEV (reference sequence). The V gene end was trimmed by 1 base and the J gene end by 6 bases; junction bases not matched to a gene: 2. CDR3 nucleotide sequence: TGTGCCAGCAGTTTATGGACTAGCGGGAGGGTCGATACGCAGTATTTT. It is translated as CASSLWTSGRVDTQYF.

CDR3 amino acids: CASSQDRGFGNQPQHF. The CDR3 DNA follows: TGTGCCAGCAGCCAAGATCGGGGATTTGGCAATCAGCCCCAGCATTTT. The chain combines TRBV3-1 (or the pseudogene TRBV3-2) with TRBJ1-5; D remains unclear. Deletions cut 0 bases from V and 2 bases from J, with 11 bases between. This CDR3 comprises 16 residues. The V gene's germline CDR1 is LGHDT and CDR2 YNNKEL (reference sequence).

The DNA of the CDR3 is TGTGCCAGCAGCCCGGCCAGCGGGAGACACAATGAGCAGTTCTTC. Protein sequence: CASSPASGRHNEQFF. The chain employs TRBV7-9 and TRBJ2-1; 8 nucleotides agree with TRBD2. The CDR3 extends over 15 amino acids. With 5 bases clipped from V and 5 bases from J, the junction kept 8 bases outside the gene matches. Germline assignment: CDR1 SEHNR and CDR2 FQNEAQ (reference sequence).

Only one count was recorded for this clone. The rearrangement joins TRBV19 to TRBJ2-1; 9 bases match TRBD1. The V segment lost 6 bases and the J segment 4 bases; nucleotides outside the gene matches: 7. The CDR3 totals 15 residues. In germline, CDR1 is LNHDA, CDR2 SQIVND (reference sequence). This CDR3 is CASRAGTGWYNEQFF. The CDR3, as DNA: TGTGCCAGTAGAGCAGGGACAGGGTGGTACAATGAGCAGTTCTTC.

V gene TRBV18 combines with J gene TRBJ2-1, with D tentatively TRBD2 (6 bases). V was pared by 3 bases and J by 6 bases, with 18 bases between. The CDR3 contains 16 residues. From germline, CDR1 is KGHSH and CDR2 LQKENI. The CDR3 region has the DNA TGTGCCAGCTCACCTCCTCGGCGGGGTGTCCCCAATGAGCAGTTCTTC. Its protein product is CASSPPRRGVPNEQFF.

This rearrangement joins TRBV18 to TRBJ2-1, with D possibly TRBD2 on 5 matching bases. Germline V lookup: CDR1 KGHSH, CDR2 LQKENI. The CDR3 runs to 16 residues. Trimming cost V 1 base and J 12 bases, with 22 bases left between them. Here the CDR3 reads CASSPLLGERYMVQFF. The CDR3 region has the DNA TGTGCCAGCTCACCACTGTTGGGAGAGAGATACATGGTGCAGTTCTTC.

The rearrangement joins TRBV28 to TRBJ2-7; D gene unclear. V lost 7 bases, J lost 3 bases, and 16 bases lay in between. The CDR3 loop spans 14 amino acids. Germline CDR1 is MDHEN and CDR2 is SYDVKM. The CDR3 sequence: CASTIPGSHYEQYF. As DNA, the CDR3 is TGTGCCAGCACAATTCCCGGGTCCCACTACGAGCAGTACTTC. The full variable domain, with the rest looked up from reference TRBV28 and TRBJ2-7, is DVKVTQSSRYLVKRTGEKVFLECVQDMDHENMFWYRQDPGLGLRLIYFSYDVKMKEKGDIPEGYSVSREKKERFSLILESASTNQTSMYLCASTIPGSHYEQYFGPGTRLTVT.